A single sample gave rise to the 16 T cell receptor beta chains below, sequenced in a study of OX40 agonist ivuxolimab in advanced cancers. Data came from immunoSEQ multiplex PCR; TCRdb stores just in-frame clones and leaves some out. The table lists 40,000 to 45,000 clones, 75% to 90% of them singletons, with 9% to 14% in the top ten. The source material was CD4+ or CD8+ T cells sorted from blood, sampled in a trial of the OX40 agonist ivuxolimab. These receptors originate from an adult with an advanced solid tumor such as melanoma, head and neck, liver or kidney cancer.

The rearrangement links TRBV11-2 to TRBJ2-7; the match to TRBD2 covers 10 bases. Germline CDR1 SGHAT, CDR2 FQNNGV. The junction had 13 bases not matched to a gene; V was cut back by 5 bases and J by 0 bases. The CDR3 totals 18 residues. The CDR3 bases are TGTGCCAGCAGCCCTAGATGGGAGGGGACTAGCGTCTCCTACGAGCAGTACTTC. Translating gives CASSPRWEGTSVSYEQYF.

The CDR3: CASSLGAGGGETQYF. CDR3 sequence (DNA): TGTGCCAGCAGCTTGGGGGCAGGGGGCGGAGAGACCCAGTACTTC. The gene calls are TRBV5-8 and TRBJ2-5, with 8 bases aligning to TRBD1. The germline V gene encodes CDR1 SGHTS and CDR2 YDEGEE. CDR3 length equals 15 residues. V trimming: 0 bases; J trimming: 4 bases; junction bases outside the gene matches: 5.

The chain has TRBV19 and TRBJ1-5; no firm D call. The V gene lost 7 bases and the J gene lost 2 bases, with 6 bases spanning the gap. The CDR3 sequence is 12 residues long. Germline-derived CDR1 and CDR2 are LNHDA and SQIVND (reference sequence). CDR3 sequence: CASKEGNQPQHF. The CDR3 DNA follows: TGTGCCAGTAAGGAGGGCAATCAGCCCCAGCATTTT.

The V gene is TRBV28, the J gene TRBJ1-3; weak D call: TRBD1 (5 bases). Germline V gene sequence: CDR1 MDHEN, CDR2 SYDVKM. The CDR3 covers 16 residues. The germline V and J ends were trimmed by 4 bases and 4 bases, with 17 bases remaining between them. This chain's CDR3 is CASSWSPGAEGNTIYF. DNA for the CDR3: TGTGCCAGCAGTTGGTCCCCCGGGGCGGAAGGAAACACCATATATTTT.

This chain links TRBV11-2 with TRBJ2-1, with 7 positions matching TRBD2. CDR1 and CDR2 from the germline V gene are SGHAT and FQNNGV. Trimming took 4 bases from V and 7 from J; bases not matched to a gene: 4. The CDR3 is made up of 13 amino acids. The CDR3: CASSWEGWNEQFF. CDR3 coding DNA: TGTGCCAGCAGCTGGGAGGGGTGGAATGAGCAGTTCTTC. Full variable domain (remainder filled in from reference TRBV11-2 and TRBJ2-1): EAGVAQSPRYKIIEKRQSVAFWCNPISGHATLYWYQQILGQGPKLLIQFQNNGVVDDSQLPKDRFSAERLKGVDSTLKIQPAKLEDSAVYLCASSWEGWNEQFFGPGTRLTVL.

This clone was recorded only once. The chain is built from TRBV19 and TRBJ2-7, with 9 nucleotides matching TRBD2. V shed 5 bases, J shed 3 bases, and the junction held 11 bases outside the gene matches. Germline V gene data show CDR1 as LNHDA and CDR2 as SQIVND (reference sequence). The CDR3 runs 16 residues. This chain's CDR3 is CASSPVAGALFYEQYF. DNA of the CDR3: TGTGCCAGTAGTCCCGTAGCGGGAGCCTTGTTCTACGAGCAGTACTTC.

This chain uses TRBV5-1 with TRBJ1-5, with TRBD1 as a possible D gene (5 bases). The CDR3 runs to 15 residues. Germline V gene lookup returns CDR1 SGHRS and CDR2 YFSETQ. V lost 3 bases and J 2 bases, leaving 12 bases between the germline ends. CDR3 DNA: TGCGCCAGCAGCTCAACAGGTTTAGGCAATCAGCCCCAGCATTTT. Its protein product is CASSSTGLGNQPQHF.

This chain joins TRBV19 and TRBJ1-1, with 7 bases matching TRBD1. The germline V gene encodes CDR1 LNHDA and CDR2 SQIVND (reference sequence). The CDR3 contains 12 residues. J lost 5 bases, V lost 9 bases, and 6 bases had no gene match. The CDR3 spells CASRQGRTEAFF. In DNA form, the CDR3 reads TGTGCCAGCCGACAGGGAAGGACTGAAGCTTTCTTT. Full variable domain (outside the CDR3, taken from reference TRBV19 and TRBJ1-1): DGGITQSPKYLFRKEGQNVTLSCEQNLNHDAMYWYRQDPGQGLRLIYYSQIVNDFQKGDIAEGYSVSREKKESFPLTVTSAQKNPTAFYLCASRQGRTEAFFGQGTRLTVV.

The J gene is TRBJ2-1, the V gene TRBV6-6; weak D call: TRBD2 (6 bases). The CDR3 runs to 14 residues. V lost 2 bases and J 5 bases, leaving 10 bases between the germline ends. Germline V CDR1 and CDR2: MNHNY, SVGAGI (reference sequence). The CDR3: CASSYTGANNEQFF. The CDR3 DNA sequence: TGTGCCAGCAGTTACACGGGAGCCAACAATGAGCAGTTCTTC.

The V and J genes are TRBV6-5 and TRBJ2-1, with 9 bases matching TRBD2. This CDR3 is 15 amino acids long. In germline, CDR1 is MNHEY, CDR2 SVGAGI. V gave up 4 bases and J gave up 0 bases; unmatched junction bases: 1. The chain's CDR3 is CASSFSGSSYNEQFF. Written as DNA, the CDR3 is TGTGCCAGCAGTTTTAGCGGGAGCTCCTACAATGAGCAGTTCTTC.

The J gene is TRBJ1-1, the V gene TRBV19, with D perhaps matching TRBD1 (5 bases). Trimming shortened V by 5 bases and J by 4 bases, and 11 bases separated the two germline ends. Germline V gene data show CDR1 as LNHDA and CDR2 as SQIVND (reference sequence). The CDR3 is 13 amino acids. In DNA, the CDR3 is TGTGCCAGTAGTGGTTCAGGGCGCACTGAAGCTTTCTTT. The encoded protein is CASSGSGRTEAFF.

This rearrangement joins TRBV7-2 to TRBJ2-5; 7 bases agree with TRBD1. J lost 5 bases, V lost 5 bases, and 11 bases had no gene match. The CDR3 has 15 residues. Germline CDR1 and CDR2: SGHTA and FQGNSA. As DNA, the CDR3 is TGTGCCAGCAGCCTGAACAGGGGCAATGAGGAGACCCAGTACTTC. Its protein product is CASSLNRGNEETQYF.

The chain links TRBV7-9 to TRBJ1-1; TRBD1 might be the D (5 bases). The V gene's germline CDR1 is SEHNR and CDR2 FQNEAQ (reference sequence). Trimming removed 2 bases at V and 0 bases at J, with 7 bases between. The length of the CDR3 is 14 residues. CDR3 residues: CASSLRGMNTEAFF. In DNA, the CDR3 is TGTGCCAGCAGCTTAAGGGGAATGAACACTGAAGCTTTCTTT.

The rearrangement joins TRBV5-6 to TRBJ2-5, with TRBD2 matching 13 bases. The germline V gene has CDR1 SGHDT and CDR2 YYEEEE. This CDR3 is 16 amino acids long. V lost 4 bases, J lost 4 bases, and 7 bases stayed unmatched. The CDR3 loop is CASSREGLAGSETQYF. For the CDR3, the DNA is TGTGCCAGCAGCCGTGAGGGACTAGCGGGGTCAGAGACCCAGTACTTC.

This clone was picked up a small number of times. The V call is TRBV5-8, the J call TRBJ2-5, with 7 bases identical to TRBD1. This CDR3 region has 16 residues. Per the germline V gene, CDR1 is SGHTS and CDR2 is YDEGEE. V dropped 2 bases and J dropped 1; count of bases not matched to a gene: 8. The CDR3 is CASSFGTATFQETQYF. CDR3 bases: TGTGCCAGCAGCTTCGGGACAGCCACGTTCCAAGAGACCCAGTACTTC.

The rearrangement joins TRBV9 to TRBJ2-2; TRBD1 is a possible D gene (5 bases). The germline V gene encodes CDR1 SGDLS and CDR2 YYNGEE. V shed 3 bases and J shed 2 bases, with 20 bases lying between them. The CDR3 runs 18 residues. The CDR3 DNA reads TGTGCCAGCAGCGGCGAAGGGGCAGGCCCAGCAAACACCGGGGAGCTGTTTTTT. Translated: CASSGEGAGPANTGELFF.